This T cell receptor (beta chain) comes out of a study of CD8+ T cells in alopecia areata. Study-level points and caveats: Researchers reported that TCR sharing among patients proved less clear than in mice, possibly HLA-linked. Higher clonality than in normal scalp was seen in lesional scalp, especially alopecia totalis/universalis.

Of note for this clone: Its matching antigen is unknown.

This CDR3 is built from 16 residues. Germline lookup yields CDR1 GTSNPN and CDR2 SVGIG (reference sequence). Trimming took 5 bases from V and 3 from J; bases not matched to a gene: 12. It was from PBMCs that CD4+ and CD8+ T cells were sorted. After isolation, RNA underwent reverse transcription to generate cDNA as the sequencing template. Libraries were prepared by immunoSEQ multiplex PCR; TCRdb keeps only in-frame clonotypes and omits some of them. The repertoire has about 140,000 clones, 55% of them found once; the top ten carry less than 5%. This clonotype was sampled from a human donor in good health. The chain employs TRBV30 and TRBJ1-4; 7 bases match TRBD1. Sequencing used CD4+ T cells sorted from blood. CDR3 DNA sequence: TGTGCCTGGTCCACAGGGGCGACGGTTCCTAATGAAAAACTGTTTTTT. It translates to CAWSTGATVPNEKLFF.